This T cell receptor (beta chain) stems from a study of blood T cell repertoires in COVID-19. On the study more broadly: Acute-phase and convalescent COVID-19 samples originated in the United States, Italy and Spain. Sample material is recorded as cDNA or gDNA derived from T cells, B-cell-depleted T cells, or PBMCs.

In germline, CDR1 is SGHRS, CDR2 YFSETQ. J was trimmed by 7 bases and V by 4 bases; bases with no gene match: 23. This CDR3 contains 20 residues. In the study's own analysis: Nucleated cell counts were estimated from reference gene primer amplification. TCRdb's copy holds only in-frame clones and misses some; the assay was immunoSEQ multiplex PCR. V, J and clone size are taken as reported in that table, and D and trimming were inferred from the DNA itself. This sample has 200,000 to 250,000 clones, with around 80% found just once. What was sequenced was peripheral blood. The chain has TRBV5-1 and TRBJ1-6; 7 positions agree with TRBD1. The TCR originated in a man aged 50 or older with active or convalescent COVID-19. This chain's CDR3 is CASSPSGGGGWRFGNSPLHF. The CDR3 region has the DNA TGCGCCAGCAGCCCAAGCGGTGGAGGGGGCTGGAGGTTTGGCAATTCACCCCTCCACTTT.